A selection of T cell receptor beta chains follows, all from one sample in a study of blood T cell repertoires in COVID-19. Measured with immunoSEQ multiplex PCR; TCRdb has only the in-frame clones, and not every one. The sample has 250,000 to 300,000 clones, 86% seen once. What was sequenced was peripheral blood. All receptors come from a man aged 25 to 40 with active or convalescent COVID-19. Both conserved end residues are part of each CDR3. A D gene is named only where the DNA matches it firmly.

len: 17; v_gene: TRBV7-2; j_gene: TRBJ1-2; d_gene: TRBD1; CDR3aa: CASSLGIGQGSNYGYTF; CDR3nt: TGTGCCAGCAGCTTAGGAATTGGACAGGGTAGTAACTATGGCTACACCTTC
len: 16; v_gene: TRBV5-1; j_gene: TRBJ1-2; d_gene: TRBD1; CDR3aa: CASSQNPGTGGAGYTF; CDR3nt: TGCGCCAGCAGCCAGAATCCGGGGACAGGGGGCGCCGGCTACACCTTC
len: 13; v_gene: TRBV5-8; j_gene: TRBJ2-7; d_gene: TRBD1; CDR3aa: CASSRDRVYEQYF; CDR3nt: TGTGCCAGCAGCCGGGACAGGGTTTACGAGCAGTACTTC
len: 13; v_gene: TRBV19; j_gene: TRBJ2-2; d_gene: NA; CDR3aa: CASNGGSIGELFF; CDR3nt: TGTGCCAGTAACGGAGGTTCCATAGGGGAGCTGTTTTTT
len: 18; v_gene: TRBV4-1; j_gene: TRBJ2-3; d_gene: TRBD2; CDR3aa: CASSQAPGSSGGADTQYF; CDR3nt: TGCGCCAGCAGCCAAGCTCCTGGGTCTAGCGGGGGGGCGGATACGCAGTATTTT
len: 13; v_gene: TRBV30; j_gene: TRBJ1-1; d_gene: NA; CDR3aa: CAWTGTRNTEAFF; CDR3nt: TGTGCCTGGACCGGGACAAGGAACACTGAAGCTTTCTTT
len: 14; v_gene: TRBV9; j_gene: TRBJ1-3; d_gene: NA; CDR3aa: CASSVPGAGNTIYF; CDR3nt: TGTGCCAGCAGCGTTCCCGGGGCTGGAAACACCATATATTTT
len: 15; v_gene: TRBV5-1; j_gene: TRBJ1-2; d_gene: NA; CDR3aa: CASSPTPTENYGYTF; CDR3nt: TGCGCCAGCAGCCCCACCCCGACGGAGAACTATGGCTACACCTTC
len: 18; v_gene: TRBV4-3; j_gene: TRBJ1-5; d_gene: NA; CDR3aa: CASSQGAQGGKSNQPQHF; CDR3nt: TGCGCCAGCAGCCAAGGGGCACAGGGAGGGAAAAGCAATCAGCCCCAGCATTTT
len: 13; v_gene: TRBV6-5; j_gene: TRBJ2-2; d_gene: NA; CDR3aa: CASREGNTGELFF; CDR3nt: TGTGCCAGCAGGGAGGGGAACACCGGGGAGCTGTTTTTT
len: 16; v_gene: TRBV19; j_gene: TRBJ2-4; d_gene: TRBD2; CDR3aa: CASSSLAGVAKNIQYF; CDR3nt: TGTGCCAGTAGTAGCCTAGCGGGGGTAGCCAAAAACATTCAGTACTTC
len: 16; v_gene: TRBV19; j_gene: TRBJ1-5; d_gene: TRBD1; CDR3aa: CATTGQGIYSNQPQHF; CDR3nt: TGTGCCACTACGGGACAGGGGATCTATAGCAATCAGCCCCAGCATTTT
len: 16; v_gene: TRBV6-4; j_gene: TRBJ2-2; d_gene: NA; CDR3aa: CASSDSSTSNTGELFF; CDR3nt: TGTGCCAGCAGTGACTCGAGCACTTCGAACACCGGGGAGCTGTTTTTT
len: 14; v_gene: TRBV19; j_gene: TRBJ1-2; d_gene: NA; CDR3aa: CASSIAGDLYGYTF; CDR3nt: TGTGCCAGTAGTATCGCGGGGGATCTCTATGGCTACACCTTC
len: 11; v_gene: TRBV7-9; j_gene: TRBJ1-4; d_gene: NA; CDR3aa: CASSSRSTLFF; CDR3nt: TGTGCCAGCAGCTCCCGGTCTACACTGTTTTTT
len: 16; v_gene: TRBV6-5; j_gene: TRBJ2-5; d_gene: NA; CDR3aa: CASSYAGTKYQETQYF; CDR3nt: TGTGCCAGCAGTTACGCCGGGACAAAGTACCAAGAGACCCAGTACTTC
len: 15; v_gene: TRBV19; j_gene: TRBJ2-5; d_gene: TRBD1; CDR3aa: CASSIEKTGAETQYF; CDR3nt: TGTGCCAGTAGTATAGAAAAGACAGGGGCGGAGACCCAGTACTTC
len: 15; v_gene: TRBV5-6; j_gene: TRBJ2-1; d_gene: TRBD2; CDR3aa: CASSLGAGWSDEQFF; CDR3nt: TGTGCCAGCAGCTTGGGAGCGGGATGGTCCGACGAGCAGTTCTTC
len: 13; v_gene: TRBV7-9; j_gene: TRBJ1-4; d_gene: NA; CDR3aa: CASSLEPVEKLFF; CDR3nt: TGTGCCAGCAGCTTAGAGCCGGTGGAAAAACTGTTTTTT